Listed below are T cell receptor beta chains from one sample, sequenced in a study of patients and donors after allogeneic stem cell transplantation. In TCRdb, the RT-PCR reads were re-called with MiXCR into one record per CDR3 protein. Among over 400,000 distinct CDR3 sequences listed, around 16% were seen once. The sequenced sample was blood, either unsorted or a sorted T cell fraction (not recorded which). These receptors were taken from a human donor who was either an allogeneic HSCT recipient or a stem cell or donor lymphocyte infusion donor (not recorded which). It is not recorded whose cells these are; they may come from a transplant donor. Each CDR3 is given with its conserved first and last residue. Fields, in order: V gene, J gene, CDR3 protein.

TRBV7-9	TRBJ1-4	CASSLGYLEKLFF
TRBV7-9	TRBJ2-7	CASSLPGTGRNEQYF
TRBV6-6	TRBJ1-1	CASSYSGGSEAFF
TRBV15	TRBJ2-7	CATRATGGPYEQYF
TRBV12-3/TRBV12-4	TRBJ1-5	CASSLRGGEQPQHF
TRBV12-5	TRBJ1-1	CASGPGQNMNTEAFF
TRBV4-2	TRBJ2-5	CASSPPSRQETQYF
TRBV11-2	TRBJ1-2	CASSQDGLYGYTF
TRBV6-2/TRBV6-3	TRBJ2-5	CASSTSATQYF
TRBV6-2/TRBV6-3	TRBJ1-5	CASGDPGESHQPQHF
TRBV20-1	TRBJ1-1	CSASGDRKEAFF
TRBV6-2/TRBV6-3	TRBJ2-1	CASRWTSGGASYNEQFF
TRBV12-3/TRBV12-4	TRBJ2-2	CASKYRGRDGELFF
TRBV3-1	TRBJ1-3	CASSPRDRGNTIYF
TRBV3-1	TRBJ1-1	CASSPIYTDTEAFF
TRBV29-1	TRBJ1-1	CSVEASTEAFF
TRBV2	TRBJ2-2	CASSGWVGGTGELFF
TRBV7-8	TRBJ1-5	CASSSVSAGYPGQPQHF
TRBV7-9	TRBJ2-4	CASTLETQYF
TRBV7-9	TRBJ2-3	CASSSGLISADTQYF
TRBV4-2	TRBJ2-7	CASSPDYKGSEQYF
TRBV25-1	TRBJ2-7	CASSRGSFNEQYF